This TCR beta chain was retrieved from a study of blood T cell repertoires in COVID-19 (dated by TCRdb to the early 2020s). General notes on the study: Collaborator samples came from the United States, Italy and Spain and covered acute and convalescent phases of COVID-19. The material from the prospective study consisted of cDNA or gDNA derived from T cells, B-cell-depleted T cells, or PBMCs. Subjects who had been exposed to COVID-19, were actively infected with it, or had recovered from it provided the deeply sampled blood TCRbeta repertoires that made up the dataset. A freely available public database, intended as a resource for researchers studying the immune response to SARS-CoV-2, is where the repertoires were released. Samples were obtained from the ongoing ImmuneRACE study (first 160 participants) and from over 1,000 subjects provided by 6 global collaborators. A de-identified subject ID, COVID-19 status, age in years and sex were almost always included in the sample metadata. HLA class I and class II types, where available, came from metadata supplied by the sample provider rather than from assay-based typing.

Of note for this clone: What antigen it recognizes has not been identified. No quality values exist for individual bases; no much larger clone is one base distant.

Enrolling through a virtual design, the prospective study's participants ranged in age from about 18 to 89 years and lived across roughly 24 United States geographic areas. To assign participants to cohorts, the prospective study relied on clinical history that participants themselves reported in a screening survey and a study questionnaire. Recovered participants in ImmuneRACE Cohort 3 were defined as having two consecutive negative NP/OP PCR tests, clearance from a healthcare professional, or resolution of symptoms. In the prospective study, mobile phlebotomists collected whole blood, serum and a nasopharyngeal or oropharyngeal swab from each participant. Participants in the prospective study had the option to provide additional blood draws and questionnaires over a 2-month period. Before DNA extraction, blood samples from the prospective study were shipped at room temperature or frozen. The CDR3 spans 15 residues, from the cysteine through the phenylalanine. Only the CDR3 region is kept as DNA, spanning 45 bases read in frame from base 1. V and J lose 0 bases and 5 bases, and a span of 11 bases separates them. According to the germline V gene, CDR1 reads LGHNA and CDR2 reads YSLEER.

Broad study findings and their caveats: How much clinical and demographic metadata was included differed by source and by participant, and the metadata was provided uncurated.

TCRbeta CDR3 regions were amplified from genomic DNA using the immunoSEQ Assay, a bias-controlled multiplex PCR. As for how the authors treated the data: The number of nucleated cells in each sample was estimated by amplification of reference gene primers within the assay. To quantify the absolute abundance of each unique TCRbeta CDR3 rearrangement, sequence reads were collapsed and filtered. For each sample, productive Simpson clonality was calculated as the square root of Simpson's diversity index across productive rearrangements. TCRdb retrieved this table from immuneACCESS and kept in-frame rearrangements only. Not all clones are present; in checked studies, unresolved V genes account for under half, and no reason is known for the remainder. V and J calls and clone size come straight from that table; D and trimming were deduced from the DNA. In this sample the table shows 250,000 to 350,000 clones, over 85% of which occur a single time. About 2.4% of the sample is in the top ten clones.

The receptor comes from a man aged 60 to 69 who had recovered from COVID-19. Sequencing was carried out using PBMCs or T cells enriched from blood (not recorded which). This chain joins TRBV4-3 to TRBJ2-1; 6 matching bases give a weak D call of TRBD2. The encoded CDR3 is CASSQDSWGDNEQFF. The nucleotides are TGCGCCAGCAGCCAAGACTCTTGGGGGGACAATGAGCAGTTCTTC.